This record looks at one T cell receptor beta chain sequence and its context. The germline V gene has CDR1 WSHSY and CDR2 SAAADI. This CDR3 is 15 amino acids long. V was clipped by 6 bases and J by 8 bases; unmatched bases: 11. This record comes from a study of blood T cell repertoires in COVID-19. Overall study: T cells, B-cell-depleted T cells, or PBMCs provided the cDNA or gDNA that served as material.

Sequencing was performed with immunoSEQ multiplex PCR; in TCRdb, only in-frame clones are kept and a portion is missing. The sample shows about 100,000 clones, around nine tenths of them seen only once. The chain recombines TRBV10-2 with TRBJ1-4, with TRBD1 identical over 8 bases. The clonotype was recovered from a woman aged 50 to 60 with COVID-19, enrolled during active disease. Sequenced material: peripheral blood. CDR3 in amino acids: CASREAGQGGEKLFF. CDR3 DNA: TGCGCCAGCAGGGAGGCCGGACAGGGTGGCGAAAAACTGTTTTTT.